A single sample gave rise to the 17 T cell receptor beta chains below, sequenced in a study of vaccination and CD4 T cells after COVID-19. The Oncomine TCR Beta short-read assay was applied to DNA of cultured CD4+ T cells. TCRdb redid the calling of the PCR reads with MiXCR, one entry per CDR3 protein. The sample has more than 15,000 distinct CDR3 sequences, more than 25% seen once; the top ten hold 15% to 17%. This sample's treatment: approximately 9-day PBMC culture with coronavirus spike peptide pools or control peptides (ViraFEST assay). These receptors have no known antigen. The sequencing sample was made of cultured CD4+ T cells from blood. These receptors originate from a human donor with COVID-19.

This clonotype was detected a few times. V and J are TRBV28 and TRBJ2-7, with 9 positions matching TRBD2. V was clipped by 10 bases and J by 0 bases; unmatched bases: 13. The CDR3 runs to 16 residues. Germline V gene sequence: CDR1 MDHEN, CDR2 SYDVKM. DNA of the CDR3: TGTGCCATCCACAACGGGCGGGGGGGCCTCTCCTACGAGCAGTACTTC. This encodes CAIHNGRGGLSYEQYF. Variable domain in full (rest from reference TRBV28 and TRBJ2-7): DVKVTQSSRYLVKRTGEKVFLECVQDMDHENMFWYRQDPGLGLRLIYFSYDVKMKEKGDIPEGYSVSREKKERFSLILESASTNQTSMYLCAIHNGRGGLSYEQYFGPGTRLTVT.

This clonotype came up a few times. CDR3 loop: CASSWGGTEAFF. The CDR3 DNA reads as TGTGCCAGCAGTTGGGGAGGGACTGAAGCTTTCTTT. The V call is TRBV12-3 or TRBV12-4, the J call TRBJ1-1; D is unresolved. V was cut by 4 bases and J by 5 bases, with 8 bases left in between. This CDR3 is built from 12 residues.

The V and J genes are TRBV6-1 and TRBJ1-1; 10 nucleotides align to TRBD1. J lost 8 bases, V lost 6 bases, and 15 bases had no gene match. This CDR3 region has 16 residues. CDR1 and CDR2 (germline): MNHNS, SASEGT. The CDR3 loop is CASSPVRGTGAEEAFF. The CDR3 region has the DNA TGTGCCAGCAGCCCAGTTCGGGGGACAGGGGCGGAAGAAGCTTTCTTT.

This sequence joins TRBV2 and TRBJ1-2, with D perhaps matching TRBD1 (6 bases). The V and J ends lost 6 bases and 7 bases respectively, with 18 bases between them. Germline CDR1 SNHLY, CDR2 FYNNEI. The CDR3 consists of 14 residues. CDR3 sequence: CASSGSRDTGGYTF. The CDR3 DNA is TGTGCCAGCAGCGGAAGCCGGGACACGGGTGGCTACACCTTC.

This clonotype was counted a few times. The gene calls are TRBV6-5 and TRBJ1-2; 12 positions agree with TRBD1. Germline values: CDR1 MNHEY, CDR2 SVGAGI. The CDR3 covers 17 residues. J lost 0 bases, V lost 2 bases, and 4 bases had no gene match. CDR3 sequence: CASSYPGQGAANYGYTF. DNA of the CDR3: TGTGCCAGCAGTTACCCGGGACAGGGGGCCGCTAACTATGGCTACACCTTC.

This clonotype has only a few counts. The genes are TRBV11-2 and TRBJ2-1; D unresolved. CDR1 is SGHAT and CDR2 is FQNNGV in the germline V gene. Deletions cut 3 bases from V and 5 bases from J, with 11 bases between. The CDR3 has 14 residues. In DNA form, the CDR3 reads TGTGCCAGCAGCTTTAATAACTTGGACAATGAGCAGTTCTTC. It yields the protein CASSFNNLDNEQFF.

The chain carries TRBV11-1 and TRBJ1-2; D gene ambiguous. CDR1 and CDR2 from the germline V gene are SGHAT and FQDESV (reference sequence). The CDR3 runs to 14 residues. Trimming cost V 2 bases and J 6 bases, with 13 bases left between them. The CDR3 protein is CASSLSPGQNGYTF. In nucleotides, the CDR3 is TGTGCCAGCAGCTTAAGCCCTGGGCAGAATGGCTACACCTTC.

The chain links TRBV5-6 to TRBJ2-3, with 7 positions matching TRBD1. The CDR3 runs 14 residues. Trimming took 2 bases from V and 5 from J; bases not matched to a gene: 5. Germline CDR1 and CDR2: SGHDT and YYEEEE. CDR3 DNA: TGTGCCAGCAGCTTAGACAGGGTCAGAGATACGCAGTATTTT. Protein: CASSLDRVRDTQYF. The full variable domain, with the rest looked up from reference TRBV5-6 and TRBJ2-3, is DAGVTQSPTHLIKTRGQQVTLRCSPKSGHDTVSWYQQALGQGPQFIFQYYEEEERQRGNFPDRFSGHQFPNYSSELNVNALLLGDSALYLCASSLDRVRDTQYFGPGTRLTVL.

The rearrangement joins TRBV6-1 to TRBJ2-5; D possibly corresponds to TRBD2 (6 bases). CDR1 is MNHNS and CDR2 is SASEGT in the germline V gene. V dropped 3 bases and J dropped 5 bases, with 10 bases sitting between them. CDR3 length: 13 amino acids. The DNA for the CDR3 is TGTGCCAGCAGTGAGGAGGGGTTGGAGACCCAGTACTTC. This translates into CASSEEGLETQYF.

The gene calls are TRBV2 and TRBJ1-6; TRBD1 matches 10 bases. The CDR3 covers 14 residues. The germline V gene encodes CDR1 SNHLY and CDR2 FYNNEI. V was clipped by 5 bases and J by 10 bases; unmatched bases: 5. CDR3 coding DNA: TGTGCCAGCAGTACGGGACAGGGGAGGTCACCCCTCCACTTT. This translates into CASSTGQGRSPLHF.

This clonotype has only a few counts. The chain recombines TRBV29-1 with TRBJ1-1; D perhaps matches TRBD1 (5 bases). The CDR3 is 14 amino acids. V gave up 3 bases and J gave up 0 bases, with 11 bases separating them. Germline V lookup: CDR1 SQVTM, CDR2 ANQGSEA. CDR3 loop: CSVERTGVNTEAFF. The CDR3 DNA reads TGCAGCGTTGAGAGAACAGGAGTGAACACTGAAGCTTTCTTT.

The sample holds a few counts of this clonotype. The chain carries TRBV2 and TRBJ1-2; D unclear. This CDR3 is built from 12 residues. Trimming took 3 bases from V and 13 from J, leaving 15 bases between them. Per germline, CDR1 SNHLY and CDR2 FYNNEI. The CDR3 loop is CASSDQTPRPTF. The DNA for the CDR3 is TGTGCCAGCAGTGACCAAACCCCCAGGCCCACCTTC.

The genes are TRBV6-5 and TRBJ2-3; TRBD1 might be the D (5 bases). This CDR3 region has 15 residues. CDR1 and CDR2 from the germline V gene are MNHEY and SVGAGI. Trimming left V 0 bases short and J 2 bases short, with 9 bases between. CDR3 region: CASSYSGAITDTQYF. The CDR3 region has the DNA TGTGCCAGCAGTTACTCTGGGGCCATCACAGATACGCAGTATTTT.

This clonotype was observed a few times. V is TRBV20-1 and J is TRBJ2-3; no firm D call. Looked up from germline, CDR1 is DFQATT and CDR2 is SNEGSKA (reference sequence). The CDR3 has 15 residues. Trimming pared 6 bases from V and 5 bases from J, leaving 21 bases between. Here the CDR3 DNA reads TGCAGTGCCTCATCTATATTAACCGAGAGAGATACGCAGTATTTT. Its translation: CSASSILTERDTQYF.

There are a few counts of this clonotype. CDR3 sequence (DNA): TGTGCCAGCACCACAGGGGACTATGGCTACACCTTC. Translated, it gives CASTTGDYGYTF. The chain couples TRBV6-1 to TRBJ1-2; 7 bases fit TRBD1. Germline assignment: CDR1 MNHNS and CDR2 SASEGT. V shed 7 bases and J 3 bases; nucleotides not matched to a gene: 2. CDR3 length equals 12 residues.

V usage is TRBV7-6 and J usage is TRBJ1-3; D is unclear. Trimming cost V 1 base and J 4 bases, with 11 bases left between them. The germline CDR1 and CDR2 sequences are SGHVS and FNYEAQ. This CDR3 is 15 amino acids long. As DNA, the CDR3 is TGTGCCAGCAGCTTAGAGCAGTTTATCGGAAACACCATATATTTT. This codes for CASSLEQFIGNTIYF.

This clonotype was seen only a few times. The chain has TRBV7-9 and TRBJ2-7; D tentatively reads TRBD1 or TRBD2 (7 bases each). This CDR3 comprises 14 residues. V gave up 5 bases and J gave up 7 bases, with 18 bases separating them. Germline lookup yields CDR1 SEHNR and CDR2 FQNEAQ (reference sequence). The CDR3 protein is CASSPSGGGEEQYF. The CDR3 bases are TGTGCCAGCAGCCCTTCAGGGGGGGGTGAAGAGCAGTACTTC. The whole variable domain, remainder taken from reference TRBV7-9 and TRBJ2-7, is DTGVSQNPRHKITKRGQNVTFRCDPISEHNRLYWYRQTLGQGPEFLTYFQNEAQLEKSRLLSDRFSAERPKGSFSTLEIQRTEQGDSAMYLCASSPSGGGEEQYFGPGTRLTVT.